Below, 18 T cell receptor beta chains from the same sample are listed, as sequenced in a study of identical twins. TCRdb re-called the 5' RACE reads through MiXCR, storing one row per CDR3 protein. The sample holds approximately 600,000 distinct CDR3 sequences, 9.6% seen once. These same data were also listed under a study on yellow fever vaccine responses in identical twins.

Sequenced input: PBMCs. The receptor source for this set is a woman aged 18-30 years in good health.

This clonotype came up many times. J is TRBJ2-3 and V is TRBV12-3 or TRBV12-4; 9 bases fit TRBD2. V trimming: 6 bases; J trimming: 2 bases; junction bases outside the gene matches: 6. The CDR3 consists of 15 residues. CDR3 DNA sequence: TGTGCCAGCAGCCCGACTAGCGGAACCACAGATACGCAGTATTTT. It yields the protein CASSPTSGTTDTQYF.

This clonotype was seen only a few times. The chain has TRBV4-1 and TRBJ2-1, with 14 bases lining up with TRBD2. This CDR3 spans 17 amino acids. V lost 4 bases to trimming and J lost 4 bases; unmatched junction nucleotides: 6. CDR1 and CDR2 (germline): MGHRA, YSYEKL. The CDR3 reads CASSRGTSGSFYNEQFF. The DNA for the CDR3 is TGCGCCAGCAGCCGAGGGACTAGCGGGAGTTTTTACAATGAGCAGTTCTTC.

This clonotype was detected only a few times. The chain couples TRBV9 to TRBJ1-2; weak D call: TRBD1 (5 bases). V was shortened by 3 bases and J by 6 bases, with 15 bases between the two germline ends. The CDR3 runs 14 residues. Per the germline V gene, CDR1 is SGDLS and CDR2 is YYNGEE. CDR3 nucleotide sequence: TGTGCCAGCAGCGCCGAGGGGTCTGGCGATGGCTACACCTTC. Encoded protein: CASSAEGSGDGYTF.

The chain combines TRBV10-2 with TRBJ2-7; a possible D gene is TRBD1 (6 bases). Trimming took 4 bases from V and 0 from J, leaving 13 bases between them. This CDR3 is built from 15 residues. Germline CDR1 reads WSHSY; CDR2 reads SAAADI. CDR3: CASSAQGSNSYEQYF. CDR3 bases: TGCGCCAGCAGTGCTCAGGGGAGTAACTCCTACGAGCAGTACTTC.

V gene TRBV5-6 combines with J gene TRBJ2-3; possibly TRBD2 for D (6 bases). The CDR3 is made up of 16 amino acids. Trimming cost V 0 bases and J 5 bases, with 16 bases left between them. Germline V gene lookup returns CDR1 SGHDT and CDR2 YYEEEE. The CDR3 sequence is CASSLVGGADKDTQYF. CDR3 nucleotides: TGTGCCAGCAGCTTGGTAGGAGGGGCTGATAAAGATACGCAGTATTTT.

The rearrangement uses TRBV7-3 and TRBJ1-2, with TRBD1 as a possible D gene (5 bases). V was trimmed by 5 bases and J by 5 bases, leaving 15 bases between them. This CDR3 spans 14 amino acids. Germline V gene data show CDR1 as SGHTA and CDR2 as FQGTGA. The CDR3 coding sequence is TGTGCCAGCAGCCCTGGTGGGGGGTCATATGGCTACACCTTC. It specifies CASSPGGGSYGYTF.

This clonotype was observed a few times. The chain joins TRBV7-9 to TRBJ2-1; D possibly corresponds to TRBD1 (6 bases). The V gene's germline CDR1 is SEHNR and CDR2 FQNEAQ (reference sequence). Trimming removed 8 bases from V and 5 bases from J, with 13 bases in between. The CDR3 sequence is 13 residues long. The CDR3 region is CASANRDHNEQFF. CDR3 in DNA: TGTGCCAGCGCAAACAGGGACCACAATGAGCAGTTCTTC. Full variable domain (remainder filled in from reference TRBV7-9 and TRBJ2-1): DTGVSQNPRHKITKRGQNVTFRCDPISEHNRLYWYRQTLGQGPEFLTYFQNEAQLEKSRLLSDRFSAERPKGSFSTLEIQRTEQGDSAMYLCASANRDHNEQFFGPGTRLTVL.

This clonotype occurred a few times. One end of the junction does not line up with germline, which may come from a read error. The chain employs TRBV25-1 and TRBJ2-5, with 10 bases that match TRBD1. The CDR3 has 15 residues. Per germline, CDR1 MGHDK and CDR2 SYGVNS. CDR3 in amino acids: CASSAGQGREETQHF. Written as DNA, the CDR3 is TGTGCCAGCAGTGCGGGACAGGGGAGGGAAGAGACCCAGCACTTC.

There are a few counts of this clonotype. DNA for the CDR3: TGCGCCAGCAGCCAGGGAATTGCTAGCAGCGAGCAGTACTTC. This gives the protein CASSQGIASSEQYF. The rearrangement links TRBV4-3 to TRBJ2-7; weak D call: TRBD2 (5 bases). Germline V lookup: CDR1 LGHNA, CDR2 YSLEER. The CDR3 length is 14 residues. Trimming took 3 bases from V and 6 from J, leaving 15 bases between them.

This clonotype was detected a few times. The chain has TRBV11-2 and TRBJ2-5; D unclear. The CDR3 sequence is 15 residues long. Trimming removed 0 bases from V and 4 bases from J, with 12 bases in between. The germline gives CDR1 SGHAT, CDR2 FQNNGV. The CDR3 DNA is TGTGCCAGCAGCTTAGATCCTCGAGCGAGAGAGACCCAGTACTTC. Translating gives CASSLDPRARETQYF.

This clonotype was counted between two and nine times. V and J are TRBV18 and TRBJ2-7; no definite D call. Trimming removed 1 base at V and 6 bases at J, with 7 bases between. The CDR3 extends over 12 amino acids. Germline V CDR1 and CDR2: KGHSH, LQKENI. CDR3 amino acids: CASSPQTLEQYF. In DNA form, the CDR3 reads TGTGCCAGCTCACCACAGACTCTCGAGCAGTACTTC.

The chain recombines TRBV6-6 with TRBJ1-1, with D hard to call. Trimming removed 6 bases from V and 0 bases from J, with 8 bases in between. This CDR3 region has 13 residues. The germline CDR1 and CDR2 sequences are MNHNY and SVGAGI (reference sequence). The CDR3 sequence: CASRKGVNTEAFF. Here the CDR3 DNA reads TGTGCCAGCAGGAAAGGAGTGAACACTGAAGCTTTCTTT.

The chain links TRBV5-6 to TRBJ1-6; D is unclear. This CDR3 is 14 amino acids long. Deletions cut 0 bases from V and 7 bases from J, with 8 bases between. CDR1 is SGHDT, CDR2 YYEEEE, per germline. CDR3 DNA sequence: TGTGCCAGCAGCTTGGATGGCGCGAATTCACCCCTCCACTTT. It yields the protein CASSLDGANSPLHF. Drawing the rest from reference TRBV5-6 and TRBJ1-6, the complete variable domain is DAGVTQSPTHLIKTRGQQVTLRCSPKSGHDTVSWYQQALGQGPQFIFQYYEEEERQRGNFPDRFSGHQFPNYSSELNVNALLLGDSALYLCASSLDGANSPLHFGNGTRLTVT.

The V gene is TRBV28, the J gene TRBJ2-5, with D hard to call. Trimming removed 7 bases at V and 1 base at J, with 10 bases between. The CDR3 consists of 13 residues. Germline assignment: CDR1 MDHEN and CDR2 SYDVKM. CDR3 region: CASTRQLQETQYF. CDR3 nucleotide sequence: TGTGCCAGCACCCGGCAGCTCCAAGAGACCCAGTACTTC.

This clonotype showed up many times. The chain couples TRBV25-1 to TRBJ2-1; tentatively, D is TRBD1 (6 bases). This CDR3 comprises 13 residues. Trimming removed 4 bases from V and 6 bases from J, with 10 bases in between. Germline V gene data show CDR1 as MGHDK and CDR2 as SYGVNS. The DNA of the CDR3 is TGTGCCAGCAGTGGTGTGGGGGCCAATGAGCAGTTCTTC. Encoded protein: CASSGVGANEQFF.

V and J are TRBV10-3 and TRBJ2-1, with a tentative D call TRBD2 (5 bases). The germline V gene encodes CDR1 ENHRY and CDR2 SYGVKD. The CDR3 extends over 14 amino acids. V was pared by 5 bases and J by 10 bases, with 18 bases between. In DNA form, the CDR3 reads TGTGCCATCAGTCCGTTGGCTGACCGGGGAGAGCAGTTCTTC. Protein sequence: CAISPLADRGEQFF.

This clonotype was detected only a few times. The chain links TRBV27 to TRBJ2-7; the D gene is possibly TRBD1 (6 bases). V lost 6 bases, J lost 0 bases, and 18 bases lay in between. CDR1 is MNHEY, CDR2 SMNVEV, per germline (reference sequence). CDR3 length equals 16 residues. The CDR3 sequence is CASRRGLSGDSYEQYF. CDR3 nucleotide sequence: TGTGCCAGCAGGAGGGGGTTATCAGGTGACTCCTACGAGCAGTACTTC.

Ten or more counts support this clonotype. The rearrangement joins TRBV10-3 to TRBJ2-7, with D possibly matching TRBD2 (6 bases). The CDR3 has 14 amino acids. Germline V lookup: CDR1 ENHRY, CDR2 SYGVKD. V lost 8 bases and J 1 base, leaving 15 bases between the germline ends. The CDR3 protein is CAIGGGERSYEQYF. The CDR3 DNA follows: TGTGCCATCGGTGGAGGGGAGAGATCCTACGAGCAGTACTTC.